This entry lists 15 T cell receptor beta chains sequenced from one sample in a study of blood T cell repertoires in COVID-19. Assay: immunoSEQ multiplex PCR; the TCRdb copy retains only in-frame clones and omits some. The profile shows approximately 270,000 clones, approximately 83% of them singletons. Sequences were obtained from peripheral blood. The receptors derive from a person between 65 and 79 years old with COVID-19, enrolled during active disease.

As concerns this clone: In the same sample, other DNA sequences code for this CDR3. The chain recombines TRBV19 with TRBJ1-5; TRBD1 matches at 7 bases. Trimming at V came to 4 bases and at J to 0 bases, leaving 3 bases not matched to a gene. The CDR3 is 15 amino acids. The germline V gene has CDR1 LNHDA and CDR2 SQIVND (reference sequence). CDR3 DNA sequence: TGTGCCAGTAGTACGACAGGGAATAGCAATCAGCCCCAGCATTTT. Its translation: CASSTTGNSNQPQHF.

V and J are TRBV3-1 (or the pseudogene TRBV3-2) and TRBJ2-4, with 11 bases that match TRBD2. V lost 2 bases and J lost 1; bases outside the gene matches: 13. Germline loops: CDR1 LGHDT, CDR2 YNNKEL (reference sequence). CDR3 length equals 20 residues. The CDR3 reads CASSQNQLAGVRLAKNIQYF. The CDR3, as DNA: TGTGCCAGCAGCCAAAATCAACTAGCGGGAGTACGGTTGGCCAAAAACATTCAGTACTTC.

The chain couples TRBV5-1 to TRBJ1-5; TRBD1 is a possible D gene (6 bases). The CDR3 covers 14 residues. From germline, CDR1 is SGHRS and CDR2 YFSETQ. V gave up 4 bases and J gave up 2 bases, with 10 bases separating them. The CDR3 loop reads CASSKQGGNQPQHF. CDR3 sequence (DNA): TGCGCCAGCAGCAAACAGGGCGGCAATCAGCCCCAGCATTTT.

This chain links TRBV15 with TRBJ2-5, with D tentatively TRBD2 (7 bases). CDR1 and CDR2 from the germline V gene are LNHNV and YYDKDF (reference sequence). V was pared by 0 bases and J by 4 bases, with 15 bases between. This CDR3 region has 16 residues. The CDR3: CATSRDYRGAGETQYF. The CDR3 coding sequence is TGTGCCACCAGCAGAGATTATCGGGGGGCGGGAGAGACCCAGTACTTC.

The rearrangement uses TRBV6-2 or TRBV6-3 and TRBJ2-1; D might be TRBD1 (5 bases). The CDR3 totals 14 residues. Germline-derived CDR1 and CDR2 are MNHEY and SVGEGT. The ends were cut back, 6 bases at V and 10 bases at J, with 19 bases in the middle. CDR3 loop: CASSLPNSNREQFF. For the CDR3, the DNA is TGTGCCAGCAGCTTACCTAACAGTAACAGGGAGCAGTTCTTC.

The chain recombines TRBV4-3 with TRBJ2-3; a weak D match, TRBD1 (5 bases). This CDR3 is built from 15 residues. CDR1 is LGHNA and CDR2 is YSLEER in the germline V gene. Deletions cut 0 bases from V and 5 bases from J, with 12 bases between. CDR3 sequence: CASSQDPDRGDTQYF. CDR3 DNA: TGCGCCAGCAGCCAAGACCCTGACAGAGGAGATACGCAGTATTTT.

This chain connects TRBV6-5 to TRBJ2-1, with 15 bases aligning to TRBD2. The CDR3 is made up of 15 amino acids. The germline V gene has CDR1 MNHEY and CDR2 SVGAGI. J gave up 7 bases and V 6 bases, and 4 bases lay outside the gene matches. DNA of the CDR3: TGTGCCAGCAGGACCGGGACTAGCGGGAGGAATGAGCAGTTCTTC. It yields the protein CASRTGTSGRNEQFF.

This chain uses TRBV9 with TRBJ2-5, with 11 bases fitting TRBD2. The V gene's germline CDR1 is SGDLS and CDR2 YYNGEE. V shed 0 bases and J 4 bases; nucleotides not matched to a gene: 11. There are 18 residues in the CDR3. CDR3 sequence: CASSVGLAGGQVPETQYF. CDR3 bases: TGTGCCAGCAGCGTAGGGCTAGCGGGGGGACAAGTTCCAGAGACCCAGTACTTC. Combining the CDR3 with reference TRBV9 and TRBJ2-5 gives the whole variable domain DSGVTQTPKHLITATGQRVTLRCSPRSGDLSVYWYQQSLDQGLQFLIQYYNGEERAKGNILERFSAQQFPDLHSELNLSSLELGDSALYFCASSVGLAGGQVPETQYFGPGTRLLVL.

The rearrangement joins TRBV4-2 to TRBJ2-3, with TRBD2 matching over 10 bases. V shed 0 bases, J shed 0 bases, and the junction held 0 bases outside the gene matches. The CDR3 is 16 amino acids. Germline CDR1 and CDR2: LGHNA and YNFKEQ. The CDR3 protein is CASSQEGLASTDTQYF. In nucleotides, the CDR3 is TGTGCCAGCAGCCAAGAGGGACTAGCGAGCACAGATACGCAGTATTTT.

The rearrangement links TRBV11-2 to TRBJ1-1; D is ambiguous. CDR3 size: 15 residues. Trimming stripped 5 bases from V and 10 bases from J, with 23 bases between. Germline V gives CDR1 SGHAT, CDR2 FQNNGV. As DNA, the CDR3 is TGTGCCAGCAGCCCGGTAGGCTCCGGGAAGAGTGGAGCTTTCTTT. Encoded protein: CASSPVGSGKSGAFF.

This chain uses TRBV5-1 with TRBJ2-1; D is unresolved. The CDR3 is made up of 15 amino acids. CDR1 is SGHRS and CDR2 is YFSETQ in the germline V gene. V lost 4 bases and J 0 bases, leaving 11 bases between the germline ends. The CDR3 here is CASSLSRSSYNEQFF. DNA for the CDR3: TGCGCCAGCAGCCTCAGCCGGAGCTCCTACAATGAGCAGTTCTTC.

This chain joins TRBV28 and TRBJ1-2; D gene unclear. In germline, CDR1 is MDHEN, CDR2 SYDVKM. The CDR3 extends over 12 amino acids. Trimming took 4 bases from V and 4 from J, leaving 7 bases between them. The CDR3 region has the DNA TGTGCCAGCAGTTGGAGGACCTATGGCTACACCTTC. Protein sequence: CASSWRTYGYTF.

In this sample, this clone turned up once. The sample holds other DNA sequences that translate to the same CDR3. The genes are TRBV9 and TRBJ2-7; 7 positions match TRBD2. The germline gives CDR1 SGDLS, CDR2 YYNGEE. V was pared by 0 bases and J by 0 bases, with 0 bases of the junction left unmatched. The CDR3 has 14 residues. The DNA for the CDR3 is TGTGCCAGCAGCGTAGGCGGGAGCTCCTACGAGCAGTACTTC. Translating gives CASSVGGSSYEQYF.

CDR3 protein: CSGSPGKIQYF. The CDR3 nucleotides read TGCAGTGGGTCTCCGGGTAAGATTCAGTACTTC. J is TRBJ2-4 and V is TRBV20-1, with unresolved D. Germline V gene sequence: CDR1 DFQATT, CDR2 SNEGSKA (reference sequence). This CDR3 contains 11 residues. The V gene lost 7 bases and the J gene lost 10 bases, with 14 bases spanning the gap.

This clone showed up many times. At the DNA level, this CDR3 is encoded by other sequences in the same sample as well. The rearrangement joins TRBV28 to TRBJ1-4, with TRBD1 identical over 7 bases. J lost 3 bases, V lost 4 bases, and 5 bases had no gene match. Germline-derived CDR1 and CDR2 are MDHEN and SYDVKM. The CDR3 is 15 residues long. The CDR3, as DNA: TGTGCCAGCAGTTCCGGGACAGCCCCTAATGAAAAACTGTTTTTT. This translates into CASSSGTAPNEKLFF.